This T cell receptor (beta chain) was sequenced for a study of PD-1 blockade in classical Hodgkin lymphoma. Study background: Nivolumab 3 mg/kg was given intravenously every 2 weeks. Study findings and constraints: Newly diagnosed patients had baseline TCR diversity that was reportedly lower than that of healthy donors.

Every patient was affected by relapse after autologous stem cell transplantation, while exposure to brentuximab vedotin was not uniform. Repertoires were generated with immunoSEQ multiplex PCR, while TCRdb's copy carries only in-frame clones and drops some. The sample has 90,000 to 95,000 clones; 89% are singletons. Remarks on this clone: The target antigen is unknown.

The germline V gene encodes CDR1 GTSNPN and CDR2 SVGIG (reference sequence). After removal of 3 bases from V and 1 base from J, the junction contained 1 base not matched to a gene. The CDR3 sequence is 14 residues long. Sequences were derived from peripheral blood mononuclear cells (PBMCs), sampled before the second cycle of nivolumab. The sequence was obtained from a human donor with classical Hodgkin lymphoma. The rearrangement joins TRBV30 to TRBJ2-3; TRBD2 matches 10 bases. The CDR3 is CAWRLAGGTDTQYF. Written as DNA, the CDR3 is TGTGCCTGGAGGCTAGCGGGGGGCACAGATACGCAGTATTTT.